This T cell receptor (beta chain) was captured by sequencing in a study of OX40 agonist ivuxolimab in advanced cancers. Study findings and constraints: The antigens recognized by the expanded peripheral T cells, that is their antigen specificity, were not determined.

The CDR3 has 16 residues. The V gene's germline CDR1 is PRHDT and CDR2 FYEKMQ (reference sequence). V was pared by 4 bases and J by 1 base, with 16 bases between. The data were produced by immunoSEQ multiplex PCR, yet TCRdb's version contains in-frame clones alone and is incomplete. The top ten clones hold about 10% of a sample with over 35,000 clones, around 90% of them seen once. Comments on this clone: Its specificity is unknown.

The sample was CD4+ or CD8+ T cells sorted from blood, taken in a trial of the OX40 agonist ivuxolimab. The clonotype comes from an adult with an advanced solid tumor such as melanoma, head and neck, liver or kidney cancer. The chain employs TRBV13 and TRBJ1-2; TRBD1 might be the D (5 bases). The CDR3 is CASSYTLGRGNYGYTF. As DNA, the CDR3 is TGTGCCAGCAGCTACACCCTCGGGAGGGGTAACTATGGCTACACCTTC. Full variable domain (remainder filled in from reference TRBV13 and TRBJ1-2): AAGVIQSPRHLIKEKRETATLKCYPIPRHDTVYWYQQGPGQDPQFLISFYEKMQSDKGSIPDRFSAQQFSDYHSELNMSSLELGDSALYFCASSYTLGRGNYGYTFGSGTRLTVV.